These 13 T cell receptor beta chains were sequenced from one sample in a study of cytomegalovirus exposure and HLA in healthy donors. The PCR used 60 Vbeta and 13 Jbeta primers. Data came from immunoSEQ multiplex PCR; TCRdb stores just in-frame clones and leaves some out. The sample yields 120,000 or so clones, around 69% seen once. Sequencing input: PBMCs. The receptors were gathered from a woman in her thirties or forties in good health and CMV-seropositive.

This clone occurred once. This chain links TRBV21-1 with TRBJ2-7; the table's D call, TRBD1, has no DNA check behind it. TRBV21-1 is labeled a pseudogene. The CDR3 has 16 residues. CDR3 in amino acids: CASSIRTGETSYEQYF. CDR3 in DNA: TGTGCCAGCAGCATCCGGACAGGGGAGACCTCCTACGAGCAGTACTTC.

The chain employs TRBV27 and TRBJ2-3; a possible D gene is TRBD2 (6 bases). V was cut by 5 bases and J by 1 base, with 16 bases left in between. From germline, CDR1 is MNHEY and CDR2 SMNVEV (reference sequence). The CDR3 consists of 16 residues. This chain's CDR3 is CASSGYGGGGTDTQYF. The DNA for the CDR3 is TGTGCCAGCAGTGGGTACGGGGGTGGGGGCACAGATACGCAGTATTTT.

The V call is TRBV11-1, the J call TRBJ2-5, with D unclear. Germline V gene lookup returns CDR1 SGHAT and CDR2 FQDESV (reference sequence). With 1 base removed from V and 5 bases from J, the gap between germline ends came to 5 bases. The CDR3 sequence is 12 residues long. The CDR3 loop is CASSLVSETQYF. In DNA form, the CDR3 reads TGTGCCAGCAGCTTAGTATCGGAGACCCAGTACTTC.

This clone was counted only a few times. The chain combines TRBV6-1 with TRBJ1-2; 7 positions agree with TRBD1. The germline gives CDR1 MNHNS, CDR2 SASEGT. The CDR3 sequence is 16 residues long. The V and J ends lost 2 bases and 1 base, in that order; junction bases with no gene match: 7. This CDR3 reads CASSEWSAGGNYGYTF. Here the CDR3 DNA reads TGTGCCAGCAGTGAATGGAGTGCAGGGGGTAACTATGGCTACACCTTC.

The genes are TRBV18 and TRBJ2-1; 10 positions agree with TRBD1. This CDR3 contains 14 residues. With 2 bases clipped from V and 6 bases from J, the junction kept 1 base outside the gene matches. Per germline, CDR1 KGHSH and CDR2 LQKENI. The CDR3 DNA sequence: TGTGCCAGCTCACCAGGGACAGGGGTCAATGAGCAGTTCTTC. Protein: CASSPGTGVNEQFF.

This clone has a handful of counts. The identical CDR3 is also encoded by other nucleotide sequences in the sample. The chain joins TRBV5-1 to TRBJ2-2; TRBD2 matches at 8 bases. Trimming removed 0 bases from V and 6 bases from J; junction bases left unmatched: 1. Germline assignment: CDR1 SGHRS and CDR2 YFSETQ. The CDR3 length is 14 residues. CDR3 protein: CASSLAGGPGELFF. The CDR3 nucleotides read TGCGCCAGCAGCTTGGCGGGAGGGCCCGGGGAGCTGTTTTTT.

This chain joins TRBV30 and TRBJ2-1; 10 bases map to TRBD2. Germline-derived CDR1 and CDR2 are GTSNPN and SVGIG (reference sequence). This CDR3 comprises 16 residues. V was pared by 1 base and J by 5 bases, with 8 bases of the junction left unmatched. The CDR3 DNA reads as TGTGCCTGGAGTGCAACACTAGCGGGGACCCACAATGAGCAGTTCTTC. Amino acid sequence: CAWSATLAGTHNEQFF.

This clone was counted a few times. This chain connects TRBV5-6 to TRBJ2-7; 11 nucleotides line up with TRBD1. This CDR3 spans 16 amino acids. Per germline, CDR1 SGHDT and CDR2 YYEEEE. Losses at the gene ends were 2 bases for V and 3 bases for J; bases not matched to a gene: 7. The CDR3 region is CASSLAGQGALYEQYF. CDR3 nucleotide sequence: TGTGCCAGCAGCTTAGCCGGACAGGGGGCTCTCTACGAGCAGTACTTC.

The CDR3 DNA sequence: TGCGCCAGCAGCTTGGTTAGAGCGGGAGGGGCCCAAGAGACCCAGTACTTC. It translates to CASSLVRAGGAQETQYF. The V and J genes are TRBV5-1 and TRBJ2-5; 10 bases match TRBD2. Germline CDR1 reads SGHRS; CDR2 reads YFSETQ. The J segment lost 1 base and the V segment lost 0 bases, leaving 6 bases of the junction unmatched. CDR3 length equals 17 residues.

The rearrangement links TRBV19 to TRBJ2-5, with 11 bases aligning to TRBD2. The V segment lost 1 base and the J segment 2 bases; nucleotides outside the gene matches: 3. Germline V gene lookup returns CDR1 LNHDA and CDR2 SQIVND (reference sequence). This CDR3 comprises 16 residues. The CDR3 coding sequence is TGTGCCAGTAGTATAGGCGGACTAGCGGGTCAAGAGACCCAGTACTTC. This translates into CASSIGGLAGQETQYF.

The V gene is TRBV5-4, the J gene TRBJ2-3; 11 nucleotides line up with TRBD2. The CDR3 is made up of 15 amino acids. Per germline, CDR1 SGHNT and CDR2 YYREEE (reference sequence). Germline trimming cut 4 bases from V and 3 bases from J; bases unmatched to any gene: 4. CDR3 region: CASSVTSGGTDTQYF. The CDR3 DNA is TGTGCCAGCAGCGTTACTAGCGGGGGAACAGATACGCAGTATTTT.

The V gene is TRBV9, the J gene TRBJ1-4, with 9 nucleotides matching TRBD1. This CDR3 has 14 amino acids. Trimming removed 4 bases from V and 7 bases from J; junction bases left unmatched: 5. From germline, CDR1 is SGDLS and CDR2 YYNGEE. The CDR3 bases are TGTGCCAGCAGCTCGCGACAGGGGGGTGAAAAACTGTTTTTT. Its protein is CASSSRQGGEKLFF.

The chain uses TRBV11-3 and TRBJ1-6, with D perhaps TRBD1 (6 bases). Germline V lookup: CDR1 SGHNT, CDR2 YENEEA. V lost 3 bases and J lost 7, with 10 bases in between. CDR3 size: 14 residues. CDR3 region: CASSLNRVNSPLHF. Here the CDR3 DNA reads TGTGCCAGCAGCTTGAACAGGGTAAATTCACCCCTCCACTTT.